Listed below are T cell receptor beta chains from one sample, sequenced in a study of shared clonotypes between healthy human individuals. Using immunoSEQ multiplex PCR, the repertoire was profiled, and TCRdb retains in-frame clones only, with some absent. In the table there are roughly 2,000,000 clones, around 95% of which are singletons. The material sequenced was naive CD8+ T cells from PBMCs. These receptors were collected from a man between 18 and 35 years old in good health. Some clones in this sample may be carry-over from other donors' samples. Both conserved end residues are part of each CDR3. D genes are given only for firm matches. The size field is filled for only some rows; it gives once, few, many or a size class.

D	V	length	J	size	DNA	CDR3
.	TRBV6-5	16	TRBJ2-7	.	TGTGCCAGCAGTTATTGGGCGGGTGGGAGCTCCTACGAGCAGTACTTC	CASSYWAGGSSYEQYF
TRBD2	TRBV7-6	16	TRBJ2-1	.	TGTGCCAGCAGCTTAGCGGTAGCGGGAGAACGGCATGAGCAGTTCTTC	CASSLAVAGERHEQFF
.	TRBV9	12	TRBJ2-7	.	TGTGCCAGCAGCGGGGGGACCGGAGCGGGGTACTTC	CASSGGTGAGYF
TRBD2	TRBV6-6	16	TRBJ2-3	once	TGTGCCAGCAGTTACTTGCTTGGCGGGAGGACAGATACGCAGTATTTT	CASSYLLGGRTDTQYF
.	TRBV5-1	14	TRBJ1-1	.	TGCGCCAGCAATGTAGGACAGAAGTACACTGAAGCTTTCTTT	CASNVGQKYTEAFF
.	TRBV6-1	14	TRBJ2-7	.	TGTGCCAGCAGTGATCTTAGGGGAGGCAACGAGCAGTACTTC	CASSDLRGGNEQYF
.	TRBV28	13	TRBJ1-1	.	TGTGCCACCTCGGTCTCCTTCATCACTGAAGCTTTCTTT	CATSVSFITEAFF
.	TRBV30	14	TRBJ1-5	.	TGTGCCTGGAGTCCCCCAAGCGGGGCTCAGCCCCAGCATTTT	CAWSPPSGAQPQHF
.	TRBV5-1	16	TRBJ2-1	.	TGCGCCAGCAGCTTGGAGTCGGGCGGTACCTACAATGAGCAGTTCTTC	CASSLESGGTYNEQFF
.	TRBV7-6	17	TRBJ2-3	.	TGTGCCAGCAGCTTAGAGGTGGCAGGGTCTGGCACAGATACGCAGTATTTT	CASSLEVAGSGTDTQYF
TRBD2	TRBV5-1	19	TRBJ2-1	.	TGCGCCAGCAGCTTGGCAGGGACTAGCGGGAGGGCCGTTGGGAATGAGCAGTTCTTC	CASSLAGTSGRAVGNEQFF
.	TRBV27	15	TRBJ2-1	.	TGTGCCAGCAGCACGCCGGGACTGCCCCACCATGAGCAGTTCTTC	CASSTPGLPHHEQFF
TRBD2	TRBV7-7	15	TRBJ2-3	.	TGTGCCAGCAGCTTAAGTCGCGGGAGTACAGATACGCAGTATTTT	CASSLSRGSTDTQYF
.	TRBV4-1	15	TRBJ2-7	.	TGCGCCAGCAGCCAAGTAACTAGGTCTGGCTACGAGCAGTACTTC	CASSQVTRSGYEQYF
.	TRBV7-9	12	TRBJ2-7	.	TGTGCCAGCACCGGGGGAGAGGGTTTGCAACGCTTC	CASTGGEGLQRF
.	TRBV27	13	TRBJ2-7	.	TGTGCCAGCAGTTTGAGGGGACCTGGGGAGCAGTACTTC	CASSLRGPGEQYF
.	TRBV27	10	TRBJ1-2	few	TGTGCCAGCAGAGGTAATGGCTACACCTTC	CASRGNGYTF
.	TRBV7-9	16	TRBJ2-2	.	TGTGCCAGCAGCCCTAGTTGGGGAGATGGGACCGGGGAGCTGTTTTTT	CASSPSWGDGTGELFF
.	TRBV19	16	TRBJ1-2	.	TGTGCCAGTAGTAACCCTTTGGCAGGCGTTCTCTATGGCTACACCTTC	CASSNPLAGVLYGYTF
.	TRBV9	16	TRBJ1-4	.	TGTGCCAGCAGCAGAAACAGGGAGAGGGTCCATGAAAAACTGTTTTTT	CASSRNRERVHEKLFF
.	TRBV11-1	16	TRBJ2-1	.	TGTGCCAGCAGTCAATTGTCGGGACCGGTTGGGCATGAGCAGTTCTTC	CASSQLSGPVGHEQFF
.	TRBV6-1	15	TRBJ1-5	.	TGTGCCAGCAGTGTTTCGGGGAGGGGCAATCAGCCCCAGCATTTT	CASSVSGRGNQPQHF
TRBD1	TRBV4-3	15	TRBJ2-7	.	TGCGCCAGCAGCCCGGGGACAGGGAGGTTCTACGAGCAGTACTTC	CASSPGTGRFYEQYF
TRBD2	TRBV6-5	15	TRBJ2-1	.	TGTGCCAGCAGTTACGGAGCGGGAGGGCTCTATGAGCAGTTCTTC	CASSYGAGGLYEQFF
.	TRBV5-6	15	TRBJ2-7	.	TGTGCCAGCAGCTTGGACAAAGATTTCTCCTACGAGCAGTACTTC	CASSLDKDFSYEQYF
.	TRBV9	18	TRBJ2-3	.	TGTGCCAGCAGCGCCGCCGGCCGGGCTAGTGGAGGGACAGATACGCAGTATTTT	CASSAAGRASGGTDTQYF
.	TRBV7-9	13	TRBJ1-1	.	TGTGCCAGCAGCTTAGTACAGCAGAATGAAGCTTTCTTT	CASSLVQQNEAFF
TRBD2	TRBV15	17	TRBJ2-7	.	TGTGCCACCAGCAGAGATCGGGGGGTGAGCCCCTCCTACGAGCAGTACTTC	CATSRDRGVSPSYEQYF
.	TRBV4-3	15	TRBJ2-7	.	TGCGCCAGCAGCCAAGGCCGGATAGGCTCCTACGAGCAGTACTTC	CASSQGRIGSYEQYF
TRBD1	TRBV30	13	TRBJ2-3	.	TGTGCCGGGACAGGTGGGAGAGCAGATACGCAGTATTTT	CAGTGGRADTQYF
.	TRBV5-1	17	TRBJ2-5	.	TGCGCCAGCAGCATAACCAACGACAGGTTGCGGCAAGAGACCCAGTACTTC	CASSITNDRLRQETQYF
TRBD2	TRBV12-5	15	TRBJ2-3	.	TGTGCTAGTGGTTTGACTAGCGGGAACACAGATACGCAGTATTTT	CASGLTSGNTDTQYF
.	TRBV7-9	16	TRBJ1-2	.	TGTGCCAGCAACCTATTTTCAGGGGATCGAGACTATGGCTACACCTTC	CASNLFSGDRDYGYTF
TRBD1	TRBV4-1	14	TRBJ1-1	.	TGCGCCAGCAGCCTGGGACAGCCGAACACTGAAGCTTTCTTT	CASSLGQPNTEAFF
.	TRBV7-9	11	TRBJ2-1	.	TGTGCCAGCAGCTTTACAAATGAGCAGTTCTTC	CASSFTNEQFF
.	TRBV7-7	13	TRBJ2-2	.	TGTGCCAGCAGCTTAGCGGTTTGGGGGGAGCTGTTTTTT	CASSLAVWGELFF
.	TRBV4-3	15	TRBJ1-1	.	TGCGCCAGCAGCCAAGAGAGAGGTTTTGACACTGAAGCTTTCTTT	CASSQERGFDTEAFF
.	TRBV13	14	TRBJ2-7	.	TGTGCCAGCAGCCTGCGACTCATTACCTACGAGCAGTACTTC	CASSLRLITYEQYF
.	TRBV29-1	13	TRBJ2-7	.	TGCAGCGTCCAGGGGGGGCGGACGTACGAGCAGTACTTC	CSVQGGRTYEQYF
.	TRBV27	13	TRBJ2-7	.	TGTGCCAGCAGTCCCAGGGGTGTCTACGAGCAGTACTTC	CASSPRGVYEQYF
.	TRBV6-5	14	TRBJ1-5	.	TGTGCCAGCAGTCCCTACAGGGTCGGCCAGCCCCAGCATTTT	CASSPYRVGQPQHF
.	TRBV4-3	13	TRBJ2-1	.	TGCGCCAGCAGCCAAGAAGAGTACAATGAGCAGTTCTTC	CASSQEEYNEQFF
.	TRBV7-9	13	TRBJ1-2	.	TGTGCCAGCAGCTTAGCAGCCGGGTATGGCTACACCTTC	CASSLAAGYGYTF